This entry features one TCR beta chain sequence. No antigen is known for it. This sample is drawn from a study of T cell clonotyping in hematopoietic cell transplantation. In the study overall: Recipients' pretransplant samples followed cytoreduction. Whole-study findings and limits: CD4 and CD8 repertoire contributions could not be separated without sorting. After transplant, recipient diversity fell while pathologically expanded clonotypes grew through day 180.

Regarding time point: recipient sample about 28 days before transplant, after cytoreduction. Assay: immunoSEQ multiplex PCR; the TCRdb copy retains only in-frame clones and omits some. The data hold roughly 16,000 clones, with about 92% observed a single time. Sequencing was performed on peripheral blood mononuclear cells, taken before stem cell transplant. The receptor's source is a man aged 18 to 30 with biphenotypic leukemia. Some clones in this sample may be carry-over from other donors' samples.

DNA for the CDR3: TGTGCCAGTAGGTCGTCTGGGGCCAACGTCCTGACTTTC. It translates to CASRSSGANVLTF. J is TRBJ2-6 and V is TRBV19; D is ambiguous. The CDR3 is made up of 13 amino acids. Germline-derived CDR1 and CDR2 are LNHDA and SQIVND (reference sequence). Trimming pared 6 bases from V and 1 base from J, leaving 4 bases between.